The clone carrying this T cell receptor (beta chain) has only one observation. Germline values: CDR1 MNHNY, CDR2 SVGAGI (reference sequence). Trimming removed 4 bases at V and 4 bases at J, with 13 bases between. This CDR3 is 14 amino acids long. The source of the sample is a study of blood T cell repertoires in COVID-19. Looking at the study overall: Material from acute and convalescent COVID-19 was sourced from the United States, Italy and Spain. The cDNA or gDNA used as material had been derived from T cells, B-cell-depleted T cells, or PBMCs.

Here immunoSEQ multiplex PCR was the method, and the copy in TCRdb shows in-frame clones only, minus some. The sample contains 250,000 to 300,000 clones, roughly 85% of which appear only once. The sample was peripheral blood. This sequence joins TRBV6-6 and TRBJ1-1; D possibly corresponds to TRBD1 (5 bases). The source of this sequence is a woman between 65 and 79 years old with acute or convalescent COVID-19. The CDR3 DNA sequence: TGTGCCAGCAGTTGGAGGGGAGGTATCACTGAAGCTTTCTTT. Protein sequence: CASSWRGGITEAFF.